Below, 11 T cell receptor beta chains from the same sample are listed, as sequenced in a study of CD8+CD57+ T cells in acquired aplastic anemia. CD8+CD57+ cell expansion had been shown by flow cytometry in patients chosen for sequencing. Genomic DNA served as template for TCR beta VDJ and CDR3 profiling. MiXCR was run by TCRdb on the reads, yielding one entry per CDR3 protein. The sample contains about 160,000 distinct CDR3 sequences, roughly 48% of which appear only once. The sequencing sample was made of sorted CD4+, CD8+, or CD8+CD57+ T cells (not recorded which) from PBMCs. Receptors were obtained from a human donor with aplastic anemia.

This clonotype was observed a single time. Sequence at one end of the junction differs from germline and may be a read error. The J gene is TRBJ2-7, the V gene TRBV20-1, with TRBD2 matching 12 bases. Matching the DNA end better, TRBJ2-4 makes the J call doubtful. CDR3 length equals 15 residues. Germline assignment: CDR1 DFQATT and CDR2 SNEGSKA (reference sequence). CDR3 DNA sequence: TGCAGTGCTCCCCGGACTAGCGGGGCCAAAAGCATTCAGTACTTC. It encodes CSAPRTSGAKSIQYF.

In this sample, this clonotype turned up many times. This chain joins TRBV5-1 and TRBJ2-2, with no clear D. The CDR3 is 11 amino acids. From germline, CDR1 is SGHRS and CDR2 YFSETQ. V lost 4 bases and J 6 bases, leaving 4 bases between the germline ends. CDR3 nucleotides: TGCGCCAGCAGCCGGGCCGGGGAGCTGTTTTTT. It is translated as CASSRAGELFF.

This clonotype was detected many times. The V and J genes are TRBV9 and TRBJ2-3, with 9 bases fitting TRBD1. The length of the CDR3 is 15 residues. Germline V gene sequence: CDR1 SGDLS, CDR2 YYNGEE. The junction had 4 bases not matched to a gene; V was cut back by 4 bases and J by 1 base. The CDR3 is CASSPTGGRTDTQYF. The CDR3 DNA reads TGTGCCAGCAGCCCGACAGGGGGTCGCACAGATACGCAGTATTTT.

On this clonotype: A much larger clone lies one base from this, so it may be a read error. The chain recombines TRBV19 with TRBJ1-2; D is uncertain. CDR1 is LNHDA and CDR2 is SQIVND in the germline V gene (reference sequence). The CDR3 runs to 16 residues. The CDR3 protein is CASSIGTDTGDYGHTF. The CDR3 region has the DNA TGTGCCAGTAGTATAGGTACGGATACGGGAGACTATGGCCACACCTTC.

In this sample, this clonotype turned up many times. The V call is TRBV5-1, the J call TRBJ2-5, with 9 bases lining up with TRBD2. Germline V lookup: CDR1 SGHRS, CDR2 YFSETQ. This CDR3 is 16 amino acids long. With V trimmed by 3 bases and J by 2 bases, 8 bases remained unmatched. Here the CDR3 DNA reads TGCGCCAGCAGCTCGGCGGGACTAGCATCTCAAGAGACCCAGTACTTC. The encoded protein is CASSSAGLASQETQYF.

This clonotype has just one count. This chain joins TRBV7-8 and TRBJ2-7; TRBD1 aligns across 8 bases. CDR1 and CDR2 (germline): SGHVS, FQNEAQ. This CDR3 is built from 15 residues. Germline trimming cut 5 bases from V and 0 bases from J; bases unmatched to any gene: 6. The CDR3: CASSPRQGPSYEQYF. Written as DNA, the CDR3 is TGTGCCAGCAGCCCACGACAGGGGCCCTCCTACGAGCAGTACTTC.

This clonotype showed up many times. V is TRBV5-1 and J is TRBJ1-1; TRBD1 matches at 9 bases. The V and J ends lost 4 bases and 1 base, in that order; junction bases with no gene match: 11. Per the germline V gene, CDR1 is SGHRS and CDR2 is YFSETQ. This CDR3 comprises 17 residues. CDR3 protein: CASSQGNDRGRNTEAFF. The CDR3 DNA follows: TGCGCCAGCAGCCAGGGAAACGACAGGGGGAGGAACACTGAAGCTTTCTTT.

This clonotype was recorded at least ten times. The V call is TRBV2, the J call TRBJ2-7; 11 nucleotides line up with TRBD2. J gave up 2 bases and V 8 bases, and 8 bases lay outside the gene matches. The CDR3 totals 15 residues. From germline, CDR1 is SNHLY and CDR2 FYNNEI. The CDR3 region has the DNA TGTGCCAGCGGAGGACTAGCGGGTTCCCCCTACGAGCAGTACTTC. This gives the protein CASGGLAGSPYEQYF.

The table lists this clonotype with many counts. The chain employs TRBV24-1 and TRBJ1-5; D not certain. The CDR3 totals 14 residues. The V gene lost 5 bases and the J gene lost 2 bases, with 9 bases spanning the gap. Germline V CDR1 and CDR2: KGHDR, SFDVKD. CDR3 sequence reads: CATSASLGNQPQHF. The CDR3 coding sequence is TGTGCCACCAGTGCAAGTCTTGGCAATCAGCCCCAGCATTTT.

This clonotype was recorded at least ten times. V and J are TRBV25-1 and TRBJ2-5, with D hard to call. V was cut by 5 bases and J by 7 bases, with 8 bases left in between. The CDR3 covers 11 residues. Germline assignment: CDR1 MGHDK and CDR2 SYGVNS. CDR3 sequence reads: CASSSPTTQYF. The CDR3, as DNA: TGTGCCAGCAGTTCACCGACGACCCAGTACTTC.

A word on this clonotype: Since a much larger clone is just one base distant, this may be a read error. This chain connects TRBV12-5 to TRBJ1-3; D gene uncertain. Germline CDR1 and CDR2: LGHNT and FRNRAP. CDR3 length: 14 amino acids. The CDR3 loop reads CASGLGSAGNAIYF. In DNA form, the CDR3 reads TGTGCTAGTGGTTTGGGGTCTGCCGGAAACGCCATATATTTT.